These 29 T cell receptor beta chains came from one sample sequenced in a study of blood T cell repertoires in COVID-19. Some clones are missing from TCRdb's copy, which holds only in-frame ones; the method was immunoSEQ multiplex PCR. The sample contains 95,000 to 120,000 clones, 88% of which appear only once. Sequences were obtained from peripheral blood. All receptors derive from a human donor in a cohort sampled during active COVID-19.

The chain combines TRBV11-3 with TRBJ1-2, with 8 bases identical to TRBD1. The CDR3 sequence is 18 residues long. Unmatched junction bases numbered 15, after V lost 5 bases and J lost 1 base. The V gene's germline CDR1 is SGHNT and CDR2 YENEEA. CDR3 sequence (DNA): TGTGCCAGCAGCCCCCCCAGGACAGGGACCCTACTTAACTATGGCTACACCTTC. Translation: CASSPPRTGTLLNYGYTF.

The V call is TRBV7-9, the J call TRBJ2-6; TRBD1 is a possible D gene (7 bases). Deletions cut 2 bases from V and 8 bases from J, with 13 bases between. Germline V gene data show CDR1 as SEHNR and CDR2 as FQNEAQ (reference sequence). CDR3 length: 15 amino acids. The CDR3 protein is CASSLQGGTSNVLTF. The CDR3 DNA is TGTGCCAGCAGCTTACAGGGGGGAACTTCCAACGTCCTGACTTTC. Full variable domain (rest looked up from reference TRBV7-9 and TRBJ2-6): DTGVSQNPRHKITKRGQNVTFRCDPISEHNRLYWYRQTLGQGPEFLTYFQNEAQLEKSRLLSDRFSAERPKGSFSTLEIQRTEQGDSAMYLCASSLQGGTSNVLTFGAGSRLTVL.

Concerning this clone: The sample contains more than one DNA sequence encoding this CDR3. The V and J genes are TRBV7-3 and TRBJ1-1; D possibly corresponds to TRBD1 (5 bases). The CDR3 runs to 13 residues. The ends were cut back, 2 bases at V and 1 base at J, with 5 bases in the middle. CDR1 and CDR2 (germline): SGHTA, FQGTGA. CDR3 DNA sequence: TGTGCCAGCAGCTTACAGGGGAACACTGAAGCTTTCTTT. Translated: CASSLQGNTEAFF.

As to this clone: Compared with germline, one end of the junction differs, possibly owing to a read error. The chain links TRBV7-7 to TRBJ2-1; tentatively, D is TRBD2 (5 bases). The CDR3 runs 15 residues. Looked up from germline, CDR1 is SSHAT and CDR2 is FNYEAQ (reference sequence). The CDR3 DNA sequence: TGTGCTAGCAGCTCGGGAAGCGTGACTGTGCATGAGCAGTTCTTC. Translating it yields CASSSGSVTVHEQFF.

The gene calls are TRBV19 and TRBJ2-4, with D maybe TRBD2 (6 bases). Trimming shortened V by 7 bases and J by 0 bases, and 34 bases separated the two germline ends. There are 22 residues in the CDR3. Germline CDR1 LNHDA, CDR2 SQIVND (reference sequence). CDR3 region: CASTPVGRAGRAQNIAKNIQYF. The DNA of the CDR3 is TGTGCCAGTACCCCAGTGGGTCGGGCGGGGAGAGCTCAAAATATAGCCAAAAACATTCAGTACTTC.

The rearrangement joins TRBV7-6 to TRBJ1-5, with D unclear. Trimming removed 0 bases from V and 1 base from J, with 10 bases in between. Germline lookup yields CDR1 SGHVS and CDR2 FNYEAQ. The CDR3 is made up of 16 amino acids. The CDR3 here is CASSLAVGESNQPQHF. CDR3 DNA: TGTGCCAGCAGCTTAGCGGTCGGTGAGAGCAATCAGCCCCAGCATTTT.

The rearrangement links TRBV10-3 to TRBJ2-7; D is possibly TRBD1 (5 bases). From germline, CDR1 is ENHRY and CDR2 SYGVKD. CDR3 size: 15 residues. Trimming left V 6 bases short and J 1 base short, with 16 bases between. The CDR3 DNA sequence: TGTGCCATCAGCCGGCAGTCCCAGGGTTCCTACGAGCAGTACTTC. Translated: CAISRQSQGSYEQYF.

V usage is TRBV18 and J usage is TRBJ2-3; 8 bases are shared with TRBD2. The CDR3 is made up of 16 amino acids. V lost 2 bases and J lost 4; bases outside the gene matches: 8. The V gene's germline CDR1 is KGHSH and CDR2 LQKENI. The CDR3 bases are TGTGCCAGCTCACCAGGATCAGCGGGAGATTCAGATACGCAGTATTTT. It encodes CASSPGSAGDSDTQYF.

In its sample, this clone was seen once. The same CDR3 arises from other DNA sequences in this sample as well. Here the CDR3 DNA reads TGTGCCAGCAGCGGGACTAGCGGGAGCTCCTACAATGAGCAGTTCTTC. It translates to CASSGTSGSSYNEQFF. The V call is TRBV9, the J call TRBJ2-1; TRBD2 matches 13 bases. Unmatched junction bases numbered 0, after V lost 3 bases and J lost 0 bases. There are 16 residues in the CDR3. CDR1 is SGDLS, CDR2 YYNGEE, per germline.

The chain employs TRBV23-1 and TRBJ1-5; 7 bases map to TRBD1. TRBV23-1 counts as an open reading frame of uncertain function. CDR3 length: 18 amino acids. V was pared by 3 bases and J by 3 bases, with 14 bases of the junction left unmatched. This CDR3 is CASSHHRDRHTYNQPQHF. The CDR3 DNA follows: TGCGCCAGCAGTCACCACCGGGACAGACACACTTACAATCAGCCCCAGCATTTT.

The V gene is TRBV18, the J gene TRBJ1-5, with D unresolved. Germline lookup yields CDR1 KGHSH and CDR2 LQKENI. V dropped 5 bases and J dropped 9 bases, with 20 bases sitting between them. This CDR3 region has 15 residues. CDR3 in amino acids: CASSLREAAGRPQHF. The CDR3 nucleotides read TGTGCCAGCTCATTGAGGGAGGCGGCCGGGAGGCCCCAGCATTTT.

The chain links TRBV20-1 to TRBJ1-1; TRBD1 agrees at 8 bases. This CDR3 has 11 amino acids. Germline lookup yields CDR1 DFQATT and CDR2 SNEGSKA (reference sequence). The J segment lost 3 bases and the V segment lost 6 bases, leaving 0 bases of the junction unmatched. The CDR3: CSADRDTEAFF. The DNA for the CDR3 is TGCAGTGCGGACAGGGACACTGAAGCTTTCTTT.

This chain links TRBV12-3 or TRBV12-4 with TRBJ2-2; D may be TRBD1 (6 bases). The CDR3 consists of 13 residues. Trimming cost V 4 bases and J 5 bases, with 8 bases left between them. The CDR3: CASSSQGTGELFF. The CDR3 region has the DNA TGTGCCAGCAGTTCACAGGGTACCGGGGAGCTGTTTTTT.

In DNA, the CDR3 is TGTGCCAGCAGTTTATCCTACGCCTATGGGACTAGCGGGGGTTTCCCTAGCACAGATACGCAGTATTTT. It encodes CASSLSYAYGTSGGFPSTDTQYF. This sequence joins TRBV27 and TRBJ2-3; 14 nucleotides line up with TRBD2. CDR1 and CDR2 (germline): MNHEY, SMNVEV (reference sequence). The CDR3 loop spans 23 amino acids. V was clipped by 0 bases and J by 0 bases; unmatched bases: 17.

The chain combines TRBV9 with TRBJ2-3; 7 bases match TRBD2. The V and J ends lost 3 bases and 6 bases, in that order; junction bases with no gene match: 16. The CDR3 contains 17 residues. Germline assignment: CDR1 SGDLS and CDR2 YYNGEE. The CDR3 loop is CASSGWIPGEGGDTQYF. The CDR3 DNA reads TGTGCCAGCAGCGGATGGATCCCTGGGGAGGGAGGGGATACGCAGTATTTT. Full variable domain (remainder filled in from reference TRBV9 and TRBJ2-3): DSGVTQTPKHLITATGQRVTLRCSPRSGDLSVYWYQQSLDQGLQFLIQYYNGEERAKGNILERFSAQQFPDLHSELNLSSLELGDSALYFCASSGWIPGEGGDTQYFGPGTRLTVL.

This chain joins TRBV11-3 and TRBJ1-3; D is ambiguous. Germline values: CDR1 SGHNT, CDR2 YENEEA. The CDR3 contains 15 residues. V lost 6 bases and J lost 0, with 12 bases in between. Here the CDR3 DNA reads TGTGCCAGCAGGTCTCGGGTCATCTCTGGAAACACCATATATTTT. This encodes CASRSRVISGNTIYF.

The genes are TRBV6-6 and TRBJ2-1; D is uncertain. Deletions cut 10 bases from V and 5 bases from J, with 9 bases between. Germline V gene lookup returns CDR1 MNHNY and CDR2 SVGAGI (reference sequence). The CDR3 length is 11 residues. CDR3 protein: CATVEDNEQFF. Here the CDR3 DNA reads TGTGCCACCGTAGAGGACAATGAGCAGTTCTTC.

V and J are TRBV5-8 and TRBJ1-1; D ambiguous. Per the germline V gene, CDR1 is SGHTS and CDR2 is YDEGEE. Trimming left V 6 bases short and J 4 bases short, with 22 bases between. The CDR3 length is 16 residues. This CDR3 reads CASIPRVGPRGTEAFF. As DNA, the CDR3 is TGTGCCAGCATCCCGAGGGTAGGGCCCCGGGGCACTGAAGCTTTCTTT.

The rearrangement uses TRBV3-1 (or the pseudogene TRBV3-2) and TRBJ2-2; unclear D gene. V dropped 4 bases and J dropped 0 bases, with 3 bases sitting between them. This CDR3 spans 13 amino acids. The germline V gene encodes CDR1 LGHDT and CDR2 YNNKEL (reference sequence). The CDR3 region has the DNA TGTGCCAGCAGCCTAACGAACACCGGGGAGCTGTTTTTT. It translates to CASSLTNTGELFF.

This chain joins TRBV9 and TRBJ1-1; D is possibly TRBD1 (5 bases). Trimming took off 4 bases at V and 1 base at J, with 17 bases between the two ends. The germline CDR1 and CDR2 sequences are SGDLS and YYNGEE. This CDR3 region has 16 residues. CDR3 DNA: TGTGCCAGCAGCAGACTTTTATCCGGGGGGAACACTGAAGCTTTCTTT. Protein product: CASSRLLSGGNTEAFF.

This clone was observed a single time. The chain employs TRBV7-6 and TRBJ2-5, with 10 bases lining up with TRBD2. Per germline, CDR1 SGHVS and CDR2 FNYEAQ. This CDR3 comprises 15 residues. V lost 6 bases and J lost 4; bases outside the gene matches: 8. The CDR3 here is CASRKAGGGRETQYF. The CDR3 DNA follows: TGTGCCAGCAGAAAAGCGGGAGGGGGAAGAGAGACCCAGTACTTC. The whole variable domain, remainder taken from reference TRBV7-6 and TRBJ2-5, is GAGVSQSPRYKVTKRGQDVALRCDPISGHVSLYWYRQALGQGPEFLTYFNYEAQQDKSGLPNDRFSAERPEGSISTLTIQRTEQRDSAMYRCASRKAGGGRETQYFGPGTRLLVL.

In its sample, this clone was seen once. This chain links TRBV12-3 or TRBV12-4 with TRBJ2-5; tentatively, D is TRBD2 (6 bases). The CDR3 sequence is 13 residues long. The V end lost 1 base, the J end lost 7 bases, and 10 bases lay between the germline ends. The CDR3, as DNA: TGTGCCAGCAGTTTAGGGTGGGGGGTGACCCAGTACTTC. Translation gives CASSLGWGVTQYF.

This sequence joins TRBV15 and TRBJ2-7, with D perhaps matching TRBD2 (5 bases). The germline V and J ends were trimmed by 0 bases and 5 bases, with 11 bases remaining between them. CDR1 and CDR2 (germline): LNHNV, YYDKDF (reference sequence). The CDR3 has 14 residues. CDR3 DNA sequence: TGTGCCACCAGCAGAGACTTCCGGGGAAACGAGCAGTACTTC. It translates to CATSRDFRGNEQYF. The whole variable domain, filled in from reference TRBV15 and TRBJ2-7, reads DAMVIQNPRYQVTQFGKPVTLSCSQTLNHNVMYWYQQKSSQAPKLLFHYYDKDFNNEADTPDNFQSRRPNTSFCFLDIRSPGLGDTAMYLCATSRDFRGNEQYFGPGTRLTVT.

This clone was observed a handful of times. The chain couples TRBV5-1 to TRBJ2-3; 12 nucleotides align to TRBD2. The V and J ends lost 5 bases and 2 bases, in that order; junction bases with no gene match: 9. The CDR3 contains 17 residues. Looked up from germline, CDR1 is SGHRS and CDR2 is YFSETQ. The CDR3 nucleotides read TGCGCCAGCAGGGGGGGACTAGCGGGTCCCCTCACAGATACGCAGTATTTT. Its protein is CASRGGLAGPLTDTQYF.

This chain links TRBV24-1 with TRBJ1-5, with no clear D. Germline-derived CDR1 and CDR2 are KGHDR and SFDVKD. Trimming took off 4 bases at V and 7 bases at J, with 16 bases between the two ends. The CDR3 is made up of 15 amino acids. The CDR3 DNA follows: TGTGCCACCAGTGACCCGCGGCGGGTCGGACAGCCCCAGCATTTT. This encodes CATSDPRRVGQPQHF.

The J gene is TRBJ1-4, the V gene TRBV5-1; 9 bases fit TRBD1. Germline CDR1 and CDR2: SGHRS and YFSETQ. The V gene end was trimmed by 6 bases and the J gene end by 2 bases; junction bases not matched to a gene: 11. This CDR3 is 17 amino acids long. This CDR3 is CASTRRDRVRTNEKLFF. DNA of the CDR3: TGCGCCAGCACTCGCCGGGACAGGGTCAGGACTAATGAAAAACTGTTTTTT. Combining the CDR3 with reference TRBV5-1 and TRBJ1-4 gives the whole variable domain KAGVTQTPRYLIKTRGQQVTLSCSPISGHRSVSWYQQTPGQGLQFLFEYFSETQRNKGNFPGRFSGRQFSNSRSEMNVSTLELGDSALYLCASTRRDRVRTNEKLFFGSGTQLSVL.

This rearrangement joins TRBV6-5 to TRBJ2-1; a possible D gene is TRBD2 (5 bases). The germline V gene has CDR1 MNHEY and CDR2 SVGAGI. V shed 7 bases and J shed 10 bases, with 14 bases lying between them. The CDR3 covers 12 residues. This CDR3 reads CASKRRTGEQFF. The CDR3 nucleotides read TGTGCCAGCAAGAGGAGGACGGGGGAGCAGTTCTTC.

The chain has TRBV10-3 and TRBJ2-3, with 9 bases lining up with TRBD2. The CDR3 extends over 13 amino acids. Germline CDR1 ENHRY, CDR2 SYGVKD. J was trimmed by 6 bases and V by 2 bases; bases with no gene match: 0. CDR3 in DNA: TGTGCCATCAGTGAGGCGGGGGGGGATACGCAGTATTTT. This encodes CAISEAGGDTQYF.

The rearrangement uses TRBV7-9 and TRBJ1-5, with D possibly TRBD1 on 5 matching bases. CDR3 length: 14 amino acids. Germline CDR1 reads SEHNR; CDR2 reads FQNEAQ (reference sequence). Trimming stripped 5 bases from V and 6 bases from J, with 14 bases between. CDR3 protein: CASSHSGVGQPQHF. The CDR3 coding sequence is TGTGCCAGCAGCCACTCGGGGGTCGGTCAGCCCCAGCATTTT. Supplemented by reference TRBV7-9 and TRBJ1-5, the full variable domain reads DTGVSQNPRHKITKRGQNVTFRCDPISEHNRLYWYRQTLGQGPEFLTYFQNEAQLEKSRLLSDRFSAERPKGSFSTLEIQRTEQGDSAMYLCASSHSGVGQPQHFGDGTRLSIL.